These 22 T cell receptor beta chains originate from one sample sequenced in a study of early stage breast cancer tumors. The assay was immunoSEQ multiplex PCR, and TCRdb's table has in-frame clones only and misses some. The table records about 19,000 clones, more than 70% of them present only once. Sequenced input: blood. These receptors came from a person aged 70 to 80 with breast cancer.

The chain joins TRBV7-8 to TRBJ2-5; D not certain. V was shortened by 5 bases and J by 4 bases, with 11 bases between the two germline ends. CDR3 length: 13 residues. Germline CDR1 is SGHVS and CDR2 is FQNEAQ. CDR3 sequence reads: CASSPRVRETQYF. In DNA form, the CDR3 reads TGTGCCAGCAGCCCACGAGTCCGAGAGACCCAGTACTTC.

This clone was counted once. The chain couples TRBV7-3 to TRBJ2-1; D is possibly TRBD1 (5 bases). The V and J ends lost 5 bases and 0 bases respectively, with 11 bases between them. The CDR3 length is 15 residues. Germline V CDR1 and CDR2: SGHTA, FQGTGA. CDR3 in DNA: TGTGCCAGCAGCACGACAGCGATCTCCTACAATGAGCAGTTCTTC. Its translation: CASSTTAISYNEQFF. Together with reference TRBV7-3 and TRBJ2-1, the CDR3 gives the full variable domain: GAGVSQTPSNKVTEKGKYVELRCDPISGHTALYWYRQSLGQGPEFLIYFQGTGAADDSGLPNDRFFAVRPEGSVSTLKIQRTERGDSAVYLCASSTTAISYNEQFFGPGTRLTVL.

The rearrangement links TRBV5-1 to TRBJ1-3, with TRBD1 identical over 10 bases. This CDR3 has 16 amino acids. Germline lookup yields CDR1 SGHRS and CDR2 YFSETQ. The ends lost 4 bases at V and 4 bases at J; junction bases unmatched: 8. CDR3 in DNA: TGCGCCAGCAGCGGATCCGGGACAGGGGTCGGAAACACCATATATTTT. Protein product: CASSGSGTGVGNTIYF.

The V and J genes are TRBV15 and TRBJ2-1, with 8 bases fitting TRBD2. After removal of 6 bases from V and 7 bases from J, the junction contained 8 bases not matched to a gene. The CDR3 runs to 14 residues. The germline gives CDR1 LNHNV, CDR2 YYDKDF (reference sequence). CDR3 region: CATRPLADLNEQFF. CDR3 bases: TGTGCCACCAGGCCACTAGCGGACCTAAATGAGCAGTTCTTC.

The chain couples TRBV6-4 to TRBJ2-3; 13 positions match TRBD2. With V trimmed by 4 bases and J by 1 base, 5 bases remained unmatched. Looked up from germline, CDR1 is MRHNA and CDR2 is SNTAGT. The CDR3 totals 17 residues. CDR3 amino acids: CASSVRGLAGGTDTQYF. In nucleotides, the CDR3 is TGTGCCAGCAGTGTCCGAGGACTAGCGGGGGGCACAGATACGCAGTATTTT.

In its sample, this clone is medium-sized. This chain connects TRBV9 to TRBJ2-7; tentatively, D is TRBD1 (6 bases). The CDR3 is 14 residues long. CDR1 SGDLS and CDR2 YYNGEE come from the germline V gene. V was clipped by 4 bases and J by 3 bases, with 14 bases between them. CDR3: CASSPYMGHYEQYF. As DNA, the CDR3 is TGTGCCAGCAGCCCATATATGGGACACTACGAGCAGTACTTC.

The CDR3 region has the DNA TGTGCCAGCAGCTTAGAGGACAGGAGCACAGATACGCAGTATTTT. This translates into CASSLEDRSTDTQYF. The chain recombines TRBV7-8 with TRBJ2-3; 7 bases line up with TRBD1. CDR1 is SGHVS, CDR2 FQNEAQ, per germline. The CDR3 runs to 15 residues. With 1 base clipped from V and 0 bases from J, the junction kept 1 base outside the gene matches.

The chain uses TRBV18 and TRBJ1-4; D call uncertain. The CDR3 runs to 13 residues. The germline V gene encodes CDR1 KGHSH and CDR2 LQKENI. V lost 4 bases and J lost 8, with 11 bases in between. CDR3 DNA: TGTGCCAGCTCACTCGTCAATGGCGAAAAACTGTTTTTT. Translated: CASSLVNGEKLFF.

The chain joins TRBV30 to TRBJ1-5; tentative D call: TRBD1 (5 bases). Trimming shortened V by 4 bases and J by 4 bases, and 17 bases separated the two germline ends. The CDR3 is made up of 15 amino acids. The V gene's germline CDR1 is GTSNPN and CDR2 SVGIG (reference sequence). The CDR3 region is CAWISRGGVNQPQHF. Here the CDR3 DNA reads TGTGCCTGGATATCCCGGGGGGGGGTGAATCAGCCCCAGCATTTT.

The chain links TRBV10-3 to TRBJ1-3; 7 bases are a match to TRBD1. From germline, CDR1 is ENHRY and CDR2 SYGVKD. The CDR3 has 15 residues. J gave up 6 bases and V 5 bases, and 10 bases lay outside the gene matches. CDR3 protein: CAISSLGQDLNTIYF. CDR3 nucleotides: TGTGCCATCAGTTCCCTCGGACAGGACCTAAACACCATATATTTT.

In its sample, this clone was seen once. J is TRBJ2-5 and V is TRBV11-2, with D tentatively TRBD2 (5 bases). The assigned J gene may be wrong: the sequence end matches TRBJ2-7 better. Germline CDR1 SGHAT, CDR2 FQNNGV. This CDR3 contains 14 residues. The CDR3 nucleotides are TGTGCCAGCAGCTTAGCGGGGAGCTCCTACGAGCAGTACTTC. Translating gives CASSLAGSSYEQYF.

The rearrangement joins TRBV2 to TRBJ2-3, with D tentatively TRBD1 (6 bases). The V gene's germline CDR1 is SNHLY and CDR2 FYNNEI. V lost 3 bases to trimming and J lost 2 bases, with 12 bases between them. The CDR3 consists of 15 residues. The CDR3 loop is CASSDQGLDTDTQYF. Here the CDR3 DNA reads TGTGCCAGCAGTGATCAGGGGTTGGACACAGATACGCAGTATTTT.

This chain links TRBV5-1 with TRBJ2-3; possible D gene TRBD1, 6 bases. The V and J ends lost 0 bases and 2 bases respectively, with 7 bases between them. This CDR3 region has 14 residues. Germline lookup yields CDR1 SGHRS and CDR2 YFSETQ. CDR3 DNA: TGCGCCAGCAGCTTGGGGACAGTCACAGATACGCAGTATTTT. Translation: CASSLGTVTDTQYF.

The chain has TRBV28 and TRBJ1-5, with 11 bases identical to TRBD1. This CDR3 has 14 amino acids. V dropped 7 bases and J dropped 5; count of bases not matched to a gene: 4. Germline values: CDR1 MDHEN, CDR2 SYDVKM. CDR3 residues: CASTRTGGDQPQHF. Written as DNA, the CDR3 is TGTGCCAGCACTAGGACAGGGGGCGATCAGCCCCAGCATTTT.

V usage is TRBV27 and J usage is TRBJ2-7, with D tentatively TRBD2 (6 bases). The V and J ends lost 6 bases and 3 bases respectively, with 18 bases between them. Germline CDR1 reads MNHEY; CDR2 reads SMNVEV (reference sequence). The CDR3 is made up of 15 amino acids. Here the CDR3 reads CASSRSAGFDYEQYF. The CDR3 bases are TGTGCCAGCAGCCGAAGTGCGGGGTTTGACTACGAGCAGTACTTC.

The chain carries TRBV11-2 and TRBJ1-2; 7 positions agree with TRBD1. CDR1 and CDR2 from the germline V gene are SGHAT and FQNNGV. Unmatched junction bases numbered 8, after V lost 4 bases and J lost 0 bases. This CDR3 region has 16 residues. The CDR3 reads CASSSLRDSTNYGYTF. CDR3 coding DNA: TGTGCCAGCAGCTCCCTTCGGGACAGCACTAACTATGGCTACACCTTC.

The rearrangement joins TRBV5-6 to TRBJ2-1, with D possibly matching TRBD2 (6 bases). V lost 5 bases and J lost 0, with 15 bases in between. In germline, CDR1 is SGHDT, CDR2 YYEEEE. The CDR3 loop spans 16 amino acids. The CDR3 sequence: CASSYSGFSSYNEQFF. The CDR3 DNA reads TGTGCCAGCAGTTACAGCGGGTTTAGCTCCTACAATGAGCAGTTCTTC.

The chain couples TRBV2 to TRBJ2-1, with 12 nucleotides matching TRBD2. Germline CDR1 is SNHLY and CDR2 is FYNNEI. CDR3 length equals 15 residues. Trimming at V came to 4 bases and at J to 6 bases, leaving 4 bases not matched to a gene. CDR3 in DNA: TGTGCCAGCAGTGGACTAGCGGGGGCTAGCAATGAGCAGTTCTTC. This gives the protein CASSGLAGASNEQFF.

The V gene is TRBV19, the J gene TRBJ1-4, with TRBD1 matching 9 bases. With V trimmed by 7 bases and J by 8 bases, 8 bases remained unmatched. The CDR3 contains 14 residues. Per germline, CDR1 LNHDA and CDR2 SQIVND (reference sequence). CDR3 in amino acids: CASTRTGEEEKLFF. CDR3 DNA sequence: TGTGCCAGTACCCGGACAGGGGAAGAGGAAAAACTGTTTTTT.

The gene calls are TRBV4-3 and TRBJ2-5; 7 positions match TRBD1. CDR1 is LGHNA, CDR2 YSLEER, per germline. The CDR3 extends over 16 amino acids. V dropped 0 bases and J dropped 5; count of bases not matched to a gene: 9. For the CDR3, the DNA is TGCGCCAGCAGCCAAGAATCGCAGGGGGTTGGGGAGACCCAGTACTTC. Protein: CASSQESQGVGETQYF.

The CDR3 sequence: CASSQKTSGAQETQYF. In DNA, the CDR3 is TGCGCCAGCAGCCAAAAGACTAGCGGAGCGCAAGAGACCCAGTACTTC. The chain links TRBV4-1 to TRBJ2-5, with 9 bases fitting TRBD2. After removal of 2 bases from V and 2 bases from J, the junction contained 6 bases not matched to a gene. The CDR3 is made up of 16 amino acids. Per germline, CDR1 MGHRA and CDR2 YSYEKL.

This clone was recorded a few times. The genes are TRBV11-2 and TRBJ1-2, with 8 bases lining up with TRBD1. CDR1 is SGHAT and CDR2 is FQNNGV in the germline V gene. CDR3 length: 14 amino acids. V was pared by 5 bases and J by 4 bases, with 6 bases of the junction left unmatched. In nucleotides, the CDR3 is TGTGCCAGCAGCGTTCAGGGGGCGGGCTATGGCTACACCTTC. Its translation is CASSVQGAGYGYTF.